This TCR beta chain was documented in a study of cytomegalovirus exposure and HLA in healthy donors (TCRdb year 2017). With regard to the full study: An earlier analysis of 587 of the donors reported approximately 280 Gb of sequence data and about 120 million unique TCR beta sequences obtained from some 170 million T cells. Roughly 310 gigabases of sequencing data and 70 million to 100 million unique TCR sequences were included in an early release covering 550 to 800 HLA-typed donors. Of the 398 genotyped donors, roughly 85% fell in the genetic ancestry cluster associated with self-reported Caucasian donors. The aim of the study was to test whether cataloging public T cell receptors could identify signatures of past pathogen exposure. The study profiled the T cell repertoires of fewer than 850 subjects by immunosequencing and related them to cytomegalovirus serostatus. In addition to the first cohort of approximately 670 subjects, a separate validation cohort of under 150 different subjects was used. High-throughput TCR immunosequencing, statistical association of individual TCRs with disease status, and machine learning were combined to predict cytomegalovirus infection status. To study patterns of TCR occurrence, a later analysis re-analyzed previously published TCR beta repertoires from around 700 donors and added high-resolution HLA genotyping. The later analysis used no new phenotypic data to find candidate immune exposures, relying instead on TCR beta sequences and their occurrence across donors. An earlier analysis of some 600 of the donors applied high-throughput TCR beta sequencing to assess whether each TCR beta V gene segment acted as functional or pseudogenic. Donor age, sex, ethnicity and CMV serostatus were compiled alongside the repertoire data. A later genetic analysis used genome-wide SNP genotypes for 398 of the 666 donors, treating that subset as a discovery cohort. Every repertoire in the discovery cohort had been generated on one and the same sequencing platform. Both class I and class II loci were covered by HLA typing, at four-digit resolution. Typing coverage varied by locus: about 620-630 donors for A, B, C, DRB1 and DQB1; approximately 520 for DQA1; more than 600 for DPA1; roughly 470 for DPB1. Roughly five DR-DQ haplotypes were handled as single units for association and clustering, since linkage in the cohort was strong. Among over 350 genotyped donors of the cohort, an average of 235,054 unique TCR beta nucleotide sequences were sequenced per donor, roughly 20% of them non-productive. What the research found in general, with its limitations: In a later genetic analysis, fewer N-insertions in productive TCRs were reported among donors in an Asian-associated ancestry cluster than the 666-donor mean. Presence/absence analyses assumed roughly uniform sequencing depth across donors, an assumption that may not hold. In an earlier analysis of approximately 590 of the donors, most TCR beta V segments were observed in productive rearrangements about 87% or about 30% of the time, broadly matching IMGT annotations. In the study, approximately 150 TCR beta chains were listed as associated with cytomegalovirus. In a later analysis, the rate of TCR association differed among HLA loci, with DRB1 alleles having the most associated TCRs and HLA-C alleles having the fewest. Over 15 rarely observed V segments, including chromosome 9 orphons, were excluded from the earlier analysis of several hundred of the donors because counts were too low. The only immune exposure information available for the cohort was CMV serostatus. In this cohort, only TCR beta chains were sequenced, and detectable features were limited by the absence of alpha or paired-chain data. A further reported finding was that TCR beta sequences accurately predicted the HLA-A and HLA-B alleles for most subjects in the first cohort. A cluster of highly shared sequence variants was judged likely to be a technical artifact of the sequencing pipeline. When HLA alleles, especially DR and DQ, strongly co-occurred, TCR associations were difficult to assign to individual alleles. Across donors, most TCR sequences were observed very rarely, whereas some public TCRs were present in many individuals. A later analysis associated 16,951 TCR beta sequences with specific HLA alleles at a false discovery rate of 0.05. V-gene and J-gene trimming of TCR beta chains was associated with a missense DCLRE1C variant in a later genetic analysis, and the association was replicated in an independent cohort. A few of the identified cytomegalovirus-associated TCR beta chains were confirmed in vitro to be specific for cytomegalovirus antigens. The authors suggested that the approach could potentially be generalized to other disease states and immunological phenotypes. According to a later analysis, parvovirus B19, influenza, CMV and Epstein-Barr virus appeared linked to several top co-occurrence clusters. Because HLA typing was unavailable for some donors at each locus, only the typed subset was used in association tests. According to a later analysis, most CMV-associated TCR beta chains appeared to be HLA-restricted, and the HLA associations seemed to be driven largely by CMV exposure. Correlated functional status among segregating V segments might be attributable to linkage disequilibrium, but an unknown experimental factor could not be ruled out. The 87-base-pair reads could not distinguish some IMGT-functional V segments, including TRBV6-2 and TRBV6-3, so those segments were excluded. In both the original and validation cohorts, the classifier was reported to diagnose cytomegalovirus status with high specificity and sensitivity. In a later analysis, HLA-associated TCR beta chains showed more clonal expansion and lower generation probabilities than non-associated chains that were equally common.

The cohort was made up of under 800 healthy bone marrow donors. All cohort members were sampled while nominally healthy, although unrecorded immune exposures were likely present. The donor tested CMV seronegative, placing the donor among the 300 to 400 seronegative members of the cohort. A peripheral blood sample was provided by each donor, and peripheral blood mononuclear cells were used for TCR beta sequencing. Genomic DNA was extracted from the blood cell samples with the Qiagen DNeasy Blood Extraction Kit. About this clone: Its antigen is not yet known. It has no much larger one-base neighbor in the sample; base qualities were not kept.

The method was the immunoSEQ multiplex PCR assay. The multiplex PCR relied on a mix of 60 forward primers for TCR Vbeta segments and 13 reverse primers for TCR Jbeta segments. Amplification of the CDR3 region of rearranged TCR beta genes was performed with a multiplex PCR assay on genomic DNA. The amplified TCR beta libraries were sequenced on the Illumina HiSeq System as 87-base-pair reads. For the original study's pipeline: In a later analysis, tens of millions of unique TCR beta chains were counted across the approximately 670 repertoires, and some 10 million of these chains were shared by at least two donors. To remove PCR and sequencing errors, raw reads were error-corrected and collapsed into unique sequences using a nearest-neighbor algorithm that merged closely related sequences. V, D and J gene segments were assigned by aligning CDR3 sequences to IMGT reference sequences. For a sequence to be retained, at least a six-nucleotide match to both a V gene segment and a J gene segment was required. A rearrangement counted as productive if the CDR3 had no stop codons and remained in frame with V and J, and every other rearrangement counted as non-productive. CDR3 was defined according to IMGT convention as the region running from the second conserved V-encoded cysteine to the conserved J-encoded phenylalanine. Sequences without an unambiguous match to a single V gene segment were excluded from the earlier analysis of 450 to 650 of the donors. In an earlier analysis of several hundred of the donors, V segments were called functional above 56.7% productive rearrangements and were called segregating when the between-donor standard deviation exceeded 5%. To diagnose cytomegalovirus status from the catalog of TCR beta chain sequences, a statistical classification framework was built. V and J gene assignment, in a later analysis, came from comparing TCR nucleotide sequences with IMGT/GENE-DB human TR gene sequences. A later analysis assigned CDR3 sequences and most-parsimonious VDJ recombination scenarios with the TCRdist pipeline. In a later analysis, each TCR beta chain was defined by its CDR3 amino acid sequence together with its V-gene family, and reads without a unique V-gene family were excluded. As a way to deal with suspected cross-contamination and a sequencing artifact, a later analysis dropped 450 to 700 nucleotide sequences that were highly shared and had low generation probability. For each public chain, a later analysis derived a clonal expansion index from normalized ranks of inferred template counts within each repertoire. Generation probabilities in a later analysis came from a VDJ recombination model fitted to out-of-frame rearrangements, and those results were checked against IGoR. A later analysis scored TCR-TCR, TCR-HLA and TCR-CMV co-occurrence with hypergeometric tests, applying a repertoire-size bias correction to TCR pairs. A later analysis estimated false discovery rates by permuting HLA or CMV assignments 20 times. In a later analysis, co-occurring TCRs were grouped using DBSCAN, with TCRdist sequence similarity added in when clustering inside HLA-allele-positive subsets. For co-occurrence clustering, repertoires with fewer than 30,000 or more than 120,000 public chains were excluded, along with roughly 5 repertoires with anomalous nucleotide sharing. TCRdb carries this immuneACCESS record with in-frame sequences only. Its versions omit some clonotypes, under half of them owing to an unresolved V gene in the studies checked, with the rest unexplained. That table furnishes V, J and clone size, whereas the DNA furnished D and trimming. For this sample there are approximately 150,000 clones; 80% appear just once. Roughly 4.8% of the sample is taken by the ten largest.

According to the germline V gene, CDR1 reads KGHSH and CDR2 reads LQKENI. The CDR3 has 14 amino acids, counting the end cysteine and phenylalanine. Left in the record is the CDR3 DNA by itself, 42 bases read in frame from the first base. Trimming removed 0 bases from V and 7 bases from J, leaving 7 bases between the germline ends. Recombination connected TRBV18 to TRBJ1-6; the D gene is unclear. The sample taken for sequencing was PBMCs. The receptor was isolated from a man in his forties in good health and CMV-seronegative. This receptor carries the CDR3 CASSPPTGNSPLHF. In nucleotides, the sequence is TGTGCCAGCTCACCACCGACTGGGAATTCACCCCTCCACTTT.